This T cell receptor (beta chain) was captured in a study of blood T cell repertoires in COVID-19. Across the whole study: There were acute and convalescent COVID-19 samples, and they came from the United States, Italy and Spain. From T cells, B-cell-depleted T cells, or PBMCs came the material, which was cDNA or gDNA.

This CDR3 spans 14 amino acids. Germline V gene lookup returns CDR1 SEHNR and CDR2 FQNEAQ (reference sequence). V shed 5 bases and J shed 5 bases, with 15 bases lying between them. Original processing methods: It was from reference gene primer amplification that nucleated cell counts were estimated. TCRdb's table, derived via immunoSEQ multiplex PCR, lists solely in-frame clones and lacks some. The DNA gave D and trimming, while V, J and clone size come from that table. The sample carries more than 95,000 clones, 83% recorded once. Sequenced: peripheral blood. The chain links TRBV7-9 to TRBJ1-1; D is unresolved. The sequence was obtained from a man older than 75 with active or convalescent COVID-19. CDR3 coding DNA: TGTGCCAGCAGCCTAGTGGAGAGGAGGACTGAAGCTTTCTTT. This sequence encodes CASSLVERRTEAFF.